The rows below give T cell receptor beta chains drawn from one sample of a study of T cells in Graves' hyperthyroidism and ophthalmopathy. TCRdb passed the multiplex PCR reads through MiXCR, listing each CDR3 protein once. Of 450,000 to 700,000 distinct CDR3 sequences in the sample, around 45% were seen once. The sequencing input was peripheral blood or thyroid tissue (not recorded which). Receptors originate from an adult woman with Graves' disease, either hyperthyroidism or ophthalmopathy (not recorded which). The CDR3 runs from the conserved cysteine through the conserved F or W. Each record gives: V gene, J gene, clone size, D gene, CDR3 length, CDR3 protein, CDR3 DNA. The D gene is left open where the match is weak. A clone size is listed for some rows: how often the clone was seen (once, few, many), or a class if it is expanded.

V gene: TRBV2
J gene: TRBJ2-5
clone size: .
D gene: .
CDR3 length: 13
CDR3 protein: CASSGTRRETQYF
CDR3 DNA: TGTGCCAGCTCCGGGACAAGACGGGAGACCCAGTACTTC

V gene: TRBV28
J gene: TRBJ1-2
clone size: .
D gene: .
CDR3 length: 16
CDR3 protein: CASGVRQWKKNYGYTF
CDR3 DNA: TGTGCCAGCGGGGTGAGGCAATGGAAGAAAAACTATGGCTACACCTTC

V gene: TRBV12-3/TRBV12-4
J gene: TRBJ2-7
clone size: many
D gene: .
CDR3 length: 13
CDR3 protein: CASGALGASEQYF
CDR3 DNA: TGTGCCAGCGGGGCCCTAGGGGCTTCCGAGCAGTACTTC

V gene: TRBV19
J gene: TRBJ2-2
clone size: many
D gene: .
CDR3 length: 14
CDR3 protein: CASKGGPNTGELFF
CDR3 DNA: TGTGCCAGTAAGGGAGGACCGAACACCGGGGAGCTGTTTTTT

V gene: TRBV15
J gene: TRBJ2-6
clone size: few
D gene: TRBD1
CDR3 length: 17
CDR3 protein: CATSRGGQLTGANVLTF
CDR3 DNA: TGTGCCACCAGCAGAGGGGGACAGCTGACTGGGGCCAACGTCCTGACTTTC

V gene: TRBV5-1
J gene: TRBJ1-1
clone size: .
D gene: .
CDR3 length: 12
CDR3 protein: CASSSGLAGAFF
CDR3 DNA: TGCGCCAGCAGCTCTGGACTAGCGGGAGCTTTCTTT

V gene: TRBV7-2
J gene: TRBJ1-3
clone size: .
D gene: TRBD1
CDR3 length: 17
CDR3 protein: CASSTGPQGGTGNTIYF
CDR3 DNA: TGTGCCAGCAGCACTGGCCCCCAGGGGGGAACTGGAAACACCATATATTTT

V gene: TRBV28
J gene: TRBJ2-7
clone size: .
D gene: .
CDR3 length: 15
CDR3 protein: CASRRKGIGSYEQYF
CDR3 DNA: TGTGCCAGCAGACGTAAGGGAATAGGGTCCTACGAGCAGTACTTC

V gene: TRBV20-1
J gene: TRBJ2-5
clone size: many
D gene: .
CDR3 length: 16
CDR3 protein: CSARDYRTDIQETQYF
CDR3 DNA: TGCAGTGCTAGAGACTACAGAACTGACATACAAGAGACCCAGTACTTC

V gene: TRBV20-1
J gene: TRBJ1-4
clone size: .
D gene: TRBD1
CDR3 length: 12
CDR3 protein: CSARRQGRELFF
CDR3 DNA: TGCAGTGCTAGAAGACAGGGCCGGGAACTGTTTTTT

V gene: TRBV19
J gene: TRBJ2-5
clone size: .
D gene: TRBD2
CDR3 length: 13
CDR3 protein: CASSISGKETQYF
CDR3 DNA: TGTGCCAGTAGTATTAGCGGGAAAGAGACCCAGTACTTC

V gene: TRBV28
J gene: TRBJ1-6
clone size: .
D gene: .
CDR3 length: 14
CDR3 protein: CASSSHRENSPLHF
CDR3 DNA: TGTGCCAGCAGCTCCCACAGGGAGAATTCACCCCTCCACTTT

V gene: TRBV5-1
J gene: TRBJ2-5
clone size: few
D gene: TRBD2
CDR3 length: 14
CDR3 protein: CASGREDLQETQYF
CDR3 DNA: TGCGCCAGCGGGCGGGAGGACCTTCAAGAGACCCAGTACTTC

V gene: TRBV4-1
J gene: TRBJ2-2
clone size: .
D gene: TRBD2
CDR3 length: 16
CDR3 protein: CASSPGLAGKTGELFF
CDR3 DNA: TGCGCCAGCAGCCCGGGACTAGCGGGGAAAACCGGGGAGCTGTTTTTT

V gene: TRBV5-1
J gene: TRBJ1-4
clone size: .
D gene: .
CDR3 length: 15
CDR3 protein: CASSLSREPNEKLFF
CDR3 DNA: TGCGCCAGCAGCTTGAGCAGGGAACCTAATGAAAAACTGTTTTTT

V gene: TRBV12-3/TRBV12-4
J gene: TRBJ1-5
clone size: .
D gene: .
CDR3 length: 15
CDR3 protein: CASSLDSRAHQPQHF
CDR3 DNA: TGTGCCAGCAGCTTAGATTCCAGGGCCCATCAGCCCCAGCATTTT

V gene: TRBV28
J gene: TRBJ1-1
clone size: .
D gene: .
CDR3 length: 13
CDR3 protein: CATSGSTDTEAFF
CDR3 DNA: TGTGCCACCTCCGGAAGTACGGACACTGAAGCTTTCTTT

V gene: TRBV12-3/TRBV12-4
J gene: TRBJ1-2
clone size: many
D gene: .
CDR3 length: 15
CDR3 protein: CASSLSFRRNYGYTF
CDR3 DNA: TGTGCCAGCAGTTTAAGCTTCCGACGGAACTATGGCTACACCTTC

V gene: TRBV20-1
J gene: TRBJ1-1
clone size: .
D gene: .
CDR3 length: 12
CDR3 protein: CSARDWTREAFF
CDR3 DNA: TGCAGTGCTAGAGACTGGACAAGGGAAGCTTTCTTT

V gene: TRBV6-5
J gene: TRBJ1-5
clone size: .
D gene: TRBD1
CDR3 length: 15
CDR3 protein: CAISRDSLSNQPQHF
CDR3 DNA: TGTGCCATCAGTCGGGACAGTCTGAGCAATCAGCCCCAGCATTTT